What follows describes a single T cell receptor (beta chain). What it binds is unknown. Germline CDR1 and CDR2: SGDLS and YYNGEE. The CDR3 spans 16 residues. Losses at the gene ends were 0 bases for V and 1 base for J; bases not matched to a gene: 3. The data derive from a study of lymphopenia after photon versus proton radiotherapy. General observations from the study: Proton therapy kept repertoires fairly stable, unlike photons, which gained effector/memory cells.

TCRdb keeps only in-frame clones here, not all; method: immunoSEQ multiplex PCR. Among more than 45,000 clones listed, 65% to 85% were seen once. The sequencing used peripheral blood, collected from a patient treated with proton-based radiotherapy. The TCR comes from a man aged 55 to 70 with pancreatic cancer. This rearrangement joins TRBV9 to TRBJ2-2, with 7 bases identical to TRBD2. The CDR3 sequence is CASSVGSGKNTGELFF. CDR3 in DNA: TGTGCCAGCAGCGTAGGCAGCGGGAAGAACACCGGGGAGCTGTTTTTT.